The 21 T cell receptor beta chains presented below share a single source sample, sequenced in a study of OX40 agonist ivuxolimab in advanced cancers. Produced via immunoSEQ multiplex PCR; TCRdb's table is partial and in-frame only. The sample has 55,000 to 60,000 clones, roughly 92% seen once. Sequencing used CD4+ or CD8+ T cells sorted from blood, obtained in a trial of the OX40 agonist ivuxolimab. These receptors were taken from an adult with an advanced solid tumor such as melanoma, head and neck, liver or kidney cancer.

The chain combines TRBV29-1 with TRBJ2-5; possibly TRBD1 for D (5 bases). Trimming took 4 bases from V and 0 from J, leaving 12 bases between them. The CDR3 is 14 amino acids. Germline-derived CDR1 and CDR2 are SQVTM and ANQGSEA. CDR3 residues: CSVGIPGNQETQYF. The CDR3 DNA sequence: TGCAGCGTTGGAATTCCAGGGAACCAAGAGACCCAGTACTTC.

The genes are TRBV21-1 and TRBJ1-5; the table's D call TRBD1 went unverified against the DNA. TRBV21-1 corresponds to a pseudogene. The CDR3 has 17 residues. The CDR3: CASRQGKGPGSNQPQHF. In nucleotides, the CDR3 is TGTGCCAGCCGACAGGGGAAGGGGCCTGGGTCTAATCAGCCCCAGCATTTT.

The CDR3 region is CASGLTLGDYLTDTQYF. The CDR3 region has the DNA TGTGCTAGTGGTTTGACCCTCGGGGACTACCTCACAGATACGCAGTATTTT. This chain links TRBV12-5 with TRBJ2-3, with TRBD2 identical over 7 bases. The J segment lost 2 bases and the V segment lost 2 bases, leaving 10 bases of the junction unmatched. The germline CDR1 and CDR2 sequences are LGHNT and FRNRAP. This CDR3 region has 17 residues.

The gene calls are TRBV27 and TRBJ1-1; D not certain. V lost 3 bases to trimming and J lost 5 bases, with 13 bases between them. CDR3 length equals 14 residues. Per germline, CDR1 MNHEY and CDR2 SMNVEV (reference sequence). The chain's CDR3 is CASSLNRGRTEAFF. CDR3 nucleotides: TGTGCCAGCAGTTTGAATCGGGGAAGAACTGAAGCTTTCTTT.

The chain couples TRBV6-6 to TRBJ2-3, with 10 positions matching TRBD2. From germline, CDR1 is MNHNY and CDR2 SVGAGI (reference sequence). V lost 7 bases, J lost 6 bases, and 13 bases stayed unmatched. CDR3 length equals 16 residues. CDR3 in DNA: TGTGCCAGCACCCTACCCACTAGCGGGGCATGGGATACGCAGTATTTT. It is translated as CASTLPTSGAWDTQYF.

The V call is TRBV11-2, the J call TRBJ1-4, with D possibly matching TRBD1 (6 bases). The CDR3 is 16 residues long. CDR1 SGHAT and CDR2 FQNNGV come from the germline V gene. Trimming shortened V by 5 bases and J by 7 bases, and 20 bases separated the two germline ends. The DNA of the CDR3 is TGTGCCAGCAGCCCCCCCGGGGGCAGGGGCGGTGAAAAACTGTTTTTT. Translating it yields CASSPPGGRGGEKLFF.

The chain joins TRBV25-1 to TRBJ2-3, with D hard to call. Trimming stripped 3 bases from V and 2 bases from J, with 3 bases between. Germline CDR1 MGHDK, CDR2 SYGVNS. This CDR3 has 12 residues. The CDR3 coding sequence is TGTGCCAGCAGTGATTACACAGATACGCAGTATTTT. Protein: CASSDYTDTQYF.

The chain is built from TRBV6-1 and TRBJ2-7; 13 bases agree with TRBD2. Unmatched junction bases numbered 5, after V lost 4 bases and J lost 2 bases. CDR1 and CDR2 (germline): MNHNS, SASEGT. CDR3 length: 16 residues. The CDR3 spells CASSGTSGRIPYEQYF. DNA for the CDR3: TGTGCCAGCAGTGGGACTAGCGGGAGAATCCCCTACGAGCAGTACTTC.

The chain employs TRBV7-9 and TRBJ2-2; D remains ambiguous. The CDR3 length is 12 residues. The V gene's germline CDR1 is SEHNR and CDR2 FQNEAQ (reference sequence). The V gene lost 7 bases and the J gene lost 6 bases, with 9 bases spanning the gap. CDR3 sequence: CASTDLSGELFF. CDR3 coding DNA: TGTGCCAGCACGGATCTCTCCGGGGAGCTGTTTTTT.

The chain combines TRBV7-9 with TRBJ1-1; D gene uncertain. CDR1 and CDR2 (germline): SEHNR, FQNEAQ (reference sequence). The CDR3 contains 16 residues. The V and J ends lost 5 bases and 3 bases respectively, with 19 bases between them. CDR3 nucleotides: TGTGCCAGCAGCGCCTCGGTGGGGTTGTCGGACACTGAAGCTTTCTTT. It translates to CASSASVGLSDTEAFF.

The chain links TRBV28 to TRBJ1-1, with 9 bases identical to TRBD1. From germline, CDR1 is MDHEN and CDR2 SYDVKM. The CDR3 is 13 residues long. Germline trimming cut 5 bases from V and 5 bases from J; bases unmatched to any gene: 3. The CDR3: CASSETGGTEAFF. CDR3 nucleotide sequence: TGTGCCAGCAGTGAGACAGGGGGGACTGAAGCTTTCTTT.

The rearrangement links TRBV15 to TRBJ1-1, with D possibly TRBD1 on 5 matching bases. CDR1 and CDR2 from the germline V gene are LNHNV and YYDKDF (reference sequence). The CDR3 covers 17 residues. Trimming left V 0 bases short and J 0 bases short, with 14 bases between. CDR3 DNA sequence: TGTGCCACCAGCAGAGATAGCAGGGAACCAATGAACACTGAAGCTTTCTTT. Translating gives CATSRDSREPMNTEAFF.

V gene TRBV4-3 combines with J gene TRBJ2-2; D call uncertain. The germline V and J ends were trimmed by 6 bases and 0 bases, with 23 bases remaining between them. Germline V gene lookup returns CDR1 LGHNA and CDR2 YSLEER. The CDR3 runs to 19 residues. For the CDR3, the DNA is TGCGCCAGCAGTCATCAGCTGGCCCTAGAATCCCCGAACACCGGGGAGCTGTTTTTT. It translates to CASSHQLALESPNTGELFF.

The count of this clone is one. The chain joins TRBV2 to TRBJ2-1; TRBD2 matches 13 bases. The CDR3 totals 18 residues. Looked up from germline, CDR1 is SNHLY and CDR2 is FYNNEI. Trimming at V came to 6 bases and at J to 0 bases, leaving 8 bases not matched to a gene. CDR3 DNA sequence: TGTGCCAGCAGAGAGACTAGCGGGAGGATGAGCTCCTACAATGAGCAGTTCTTC. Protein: CASRETSGRMSSYNEQFF.

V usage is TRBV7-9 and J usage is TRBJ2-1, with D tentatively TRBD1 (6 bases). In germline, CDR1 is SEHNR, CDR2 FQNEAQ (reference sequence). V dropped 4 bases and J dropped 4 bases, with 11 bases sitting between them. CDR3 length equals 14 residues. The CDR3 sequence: CASSSQGFYNEQFF. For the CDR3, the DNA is TGTGCCAGCAGCTCTCAGGGGTTTTACAATGAGCAGTTCTTC.

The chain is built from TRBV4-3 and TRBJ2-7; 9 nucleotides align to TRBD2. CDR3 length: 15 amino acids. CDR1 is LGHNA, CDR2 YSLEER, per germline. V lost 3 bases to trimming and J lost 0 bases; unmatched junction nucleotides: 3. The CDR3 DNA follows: TGCGCCAGCAGCCACCTAGCGGGGAGCTCCTACGAGCAGTACTTC. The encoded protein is CASSHLAGSSYEQYF.

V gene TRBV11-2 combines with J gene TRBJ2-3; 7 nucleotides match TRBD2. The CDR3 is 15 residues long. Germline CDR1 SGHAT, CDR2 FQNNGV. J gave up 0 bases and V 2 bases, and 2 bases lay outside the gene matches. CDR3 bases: TGTGCCAGCAGCTTATACGGGAGGAGCACAGATACGCAGTATTTT. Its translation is CASSLYGRSTDTQYF.

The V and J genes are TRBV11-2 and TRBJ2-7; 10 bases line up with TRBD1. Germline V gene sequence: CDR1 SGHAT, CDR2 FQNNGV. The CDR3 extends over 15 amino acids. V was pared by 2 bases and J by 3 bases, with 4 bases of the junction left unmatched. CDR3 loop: CASSLPGQGYYEQYF. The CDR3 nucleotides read TGTGCCAGCAGCTTACCGGGACAGGGGTACTACGAGCAGTACTTC.

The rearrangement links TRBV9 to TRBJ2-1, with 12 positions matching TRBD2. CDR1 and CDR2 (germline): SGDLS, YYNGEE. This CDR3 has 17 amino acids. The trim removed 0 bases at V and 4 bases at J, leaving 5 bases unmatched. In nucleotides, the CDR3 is TGTGCCAGCAGCGTAGTGGGACTAGCGGGTTTGTACAATGAGCAGTTCTTC. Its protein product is CASSVVGLAGLYNEQFF. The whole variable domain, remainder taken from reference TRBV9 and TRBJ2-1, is DSGVTQTPKHLITATGQRVTLRCSPRSGDLSVYWYQQSLDQGLQFLIQYYNGEERAKGNILERFSAQQFPDLHSELNLSSLELGDSALYFCASSVVGLAGLYNEQFFGPGTRLTVL.

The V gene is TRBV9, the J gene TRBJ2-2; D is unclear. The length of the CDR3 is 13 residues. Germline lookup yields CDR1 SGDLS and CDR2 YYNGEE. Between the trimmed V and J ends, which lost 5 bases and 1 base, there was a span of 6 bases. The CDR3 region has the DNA TGTGCCAGCAGGAGAGAGAACACCGGGGAGCTGTTTTTT. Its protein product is CASRRENTGELFF.

Here the CDR3 DNA reads TGCGCCAGCAGCTTGAGGCAAAACGGGTCCTACGAGCAGTACTTC. Amino acids: CASSLRQNGSYEQYF. The rearrangement uses TRBV5-1 and TRBJ2-7, with D unclear. CDR3 length equals 15 residues. Germline V CDR1 and CDR2: SGHRS, YFSETQ. V was cut by 1 base and J by 1 base, with 12 bases left in between.